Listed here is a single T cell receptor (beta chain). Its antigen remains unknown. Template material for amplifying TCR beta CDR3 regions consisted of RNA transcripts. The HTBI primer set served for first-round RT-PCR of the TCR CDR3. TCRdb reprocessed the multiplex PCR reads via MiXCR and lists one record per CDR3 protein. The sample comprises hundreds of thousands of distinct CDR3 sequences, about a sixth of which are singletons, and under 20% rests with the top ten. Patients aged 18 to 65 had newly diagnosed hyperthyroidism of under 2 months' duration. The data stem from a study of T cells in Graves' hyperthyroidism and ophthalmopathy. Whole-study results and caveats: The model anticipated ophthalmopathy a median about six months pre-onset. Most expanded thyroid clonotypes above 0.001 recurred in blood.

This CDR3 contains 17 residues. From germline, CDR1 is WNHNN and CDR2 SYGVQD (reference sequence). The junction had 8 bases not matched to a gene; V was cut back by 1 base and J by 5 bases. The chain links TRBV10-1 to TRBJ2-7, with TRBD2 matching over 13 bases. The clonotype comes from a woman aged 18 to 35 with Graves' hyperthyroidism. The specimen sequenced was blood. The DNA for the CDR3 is TGCGCCAGCAGTGAGTTATCGACTAGCGGGAGGAAAAACGAGCAGTACTTC. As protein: CASSELSTSGRKNEQYF.